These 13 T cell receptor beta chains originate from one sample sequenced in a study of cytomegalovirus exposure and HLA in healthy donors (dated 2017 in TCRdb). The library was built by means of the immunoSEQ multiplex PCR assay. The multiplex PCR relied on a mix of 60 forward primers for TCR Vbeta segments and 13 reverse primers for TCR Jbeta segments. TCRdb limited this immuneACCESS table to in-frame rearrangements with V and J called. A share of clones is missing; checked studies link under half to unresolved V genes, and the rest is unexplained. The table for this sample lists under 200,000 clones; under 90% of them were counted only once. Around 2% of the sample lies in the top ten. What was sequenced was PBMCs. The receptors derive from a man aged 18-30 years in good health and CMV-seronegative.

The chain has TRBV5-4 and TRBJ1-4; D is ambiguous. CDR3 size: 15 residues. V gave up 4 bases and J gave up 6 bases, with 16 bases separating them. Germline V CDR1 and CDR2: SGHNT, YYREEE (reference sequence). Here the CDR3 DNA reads TGTGCCAGCAGCACCACTGGCCTTGAGGATGAAAAACTGTTTTTT. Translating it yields CASSTTGLEDEKLFF.

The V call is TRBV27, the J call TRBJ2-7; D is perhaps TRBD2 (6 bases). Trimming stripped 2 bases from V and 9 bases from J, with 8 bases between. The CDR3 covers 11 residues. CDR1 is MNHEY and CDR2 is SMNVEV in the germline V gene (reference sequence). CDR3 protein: CASSLGTLQYF. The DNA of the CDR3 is TGTGCCAGCAGTTTAGGGACTCTGCAGTACTTC.

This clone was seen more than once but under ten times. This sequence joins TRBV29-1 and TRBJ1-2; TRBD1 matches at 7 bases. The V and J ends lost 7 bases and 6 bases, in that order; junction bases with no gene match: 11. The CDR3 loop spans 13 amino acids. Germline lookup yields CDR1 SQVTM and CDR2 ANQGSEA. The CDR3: CSDSGEGGDGYTF. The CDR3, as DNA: TGCAGCGACTCCGGGGAAGGGGGCGATGGCTACACCTTC.

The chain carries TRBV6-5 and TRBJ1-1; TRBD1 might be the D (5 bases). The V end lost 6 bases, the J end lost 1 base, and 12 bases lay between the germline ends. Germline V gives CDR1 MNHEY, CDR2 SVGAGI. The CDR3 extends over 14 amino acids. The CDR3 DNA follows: TGTGCCAGCAGACGGCGGGGGGAGAACACTGAAGCTTTCTTT. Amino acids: CASRRRGENTEAFF.

The CDR3 sequence: CAWNPQSPETQYF. The CDR3 DNA reads TGTGCCTGGAACCCCCAGTCACCAGAGACCCAGTACTTC. The genes are TRBV30 and TRBJ2-5; D remains ambiguous. Germline V lookup: CDR1 GTSNPN, CDR2 SVGIG (reference sequence). This CDR3 contains 13 residues. V was clipped by 4 bases and J by 4 bases, with 13 bases between them.

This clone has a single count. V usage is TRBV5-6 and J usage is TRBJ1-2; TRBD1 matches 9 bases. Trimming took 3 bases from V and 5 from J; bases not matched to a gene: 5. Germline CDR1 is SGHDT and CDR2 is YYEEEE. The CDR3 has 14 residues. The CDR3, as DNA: TGTGCCAGCAGCTCTGGACAGGGGTGGTATGGCTACACCTTC. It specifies CASSSGQGWYGYTF.

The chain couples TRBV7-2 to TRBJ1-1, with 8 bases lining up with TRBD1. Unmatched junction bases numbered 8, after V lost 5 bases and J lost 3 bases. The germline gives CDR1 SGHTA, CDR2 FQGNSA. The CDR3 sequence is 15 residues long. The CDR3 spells CASSPGQGGYTEAFF. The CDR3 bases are TGTGCCAGCAGCCCCGGACAGGGTGGGTACACTGAAGCTTTCTTT.

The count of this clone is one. The CDR3: CASSPGTGNTIYF. In DNA form, the CDR3 reads TGTGCCAGCTCACCAGGGACAGGGAACACCATATATTTT. The chain uses TRBV18 and TRBJ1-3; 9 bases are a match to TRBD1. V lost 2 bases and J lost 7; bases outside the gene matches: 0. This CDR3 spans 13 amino acids. CDR1 is KGHSH and CDR2 is LQKENI in the germline V gene.

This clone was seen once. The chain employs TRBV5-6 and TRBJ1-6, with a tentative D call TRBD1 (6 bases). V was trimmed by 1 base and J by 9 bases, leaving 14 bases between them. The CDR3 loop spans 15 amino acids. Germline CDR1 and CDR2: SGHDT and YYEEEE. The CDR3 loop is CASSLRSGEGSPLHF. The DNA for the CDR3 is TGTGCCAGCAGCTTGAGGTCAGGGGAGGGTTCACCCCTCCACTTT.

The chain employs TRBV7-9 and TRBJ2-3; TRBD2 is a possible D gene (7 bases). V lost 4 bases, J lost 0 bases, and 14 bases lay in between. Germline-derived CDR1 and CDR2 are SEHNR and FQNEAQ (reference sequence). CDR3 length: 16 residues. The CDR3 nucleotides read TGTGCCAGCAGCTGGGGGGGAGGGGGTAGCACAGATACGCAGTATTTT. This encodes CASSWGGGGSTDTQYF.

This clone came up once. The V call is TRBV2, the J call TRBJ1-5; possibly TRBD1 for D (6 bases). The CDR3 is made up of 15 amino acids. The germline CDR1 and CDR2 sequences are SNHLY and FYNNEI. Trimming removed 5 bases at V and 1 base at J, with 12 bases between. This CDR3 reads CASSSQGSSNQPQHF. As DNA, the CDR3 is TGTGCCAGCAGTAGTCAGGGGTCCAGCAATCAGCCCCAGCATTTT.

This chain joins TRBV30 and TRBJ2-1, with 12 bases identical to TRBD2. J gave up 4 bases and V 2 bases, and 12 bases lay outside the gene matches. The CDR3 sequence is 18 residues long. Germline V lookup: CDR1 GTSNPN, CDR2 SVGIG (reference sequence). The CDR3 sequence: CAWSPLTSGGPIYNEQFF. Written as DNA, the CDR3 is TGTGCCTGGAGTCCACTAACTAGCGGGGGGCCCATTTACAATGAGCAGTTCTTC. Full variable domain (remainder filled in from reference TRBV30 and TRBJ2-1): SQTIHQWPATLVQPVGSPLSLECTVEGTSNPNLYWYRQAAGRGLQLLFYSVGIGQISSEVPQNLSASRPQDRQFILSSKKLLLSDSGFYLCAWSPLTSGGPIYNEQFFGPGTRLTVL.

In nucleotides, the CDR3 is TGTGCCAGCAGCGCCACCGGGACAGCGAACACCGGGGAGCTGTTTTTT. It is translated as CASSATGTANTGELFF. V gene TRBV2 combines with J gene TRBJ2-2; the match to TRBD1 covers 7 bases. The germline V gene encodes CDR1 SNHLY and CDR2 FYNNEI. The V and J ends lost 6 bases and 0 bases, in that order; junction bases with no gene match: 7. CDR3 size: 16 residues.